These T cell receptor beta chains were read from a single sample in a study of response to subunit inactivated influenza vaccine. TCRdb analysed the RT-PCR reads with MiXCR anew, one entry per CDR3 protein. The sample comprises more than 450,000 distinct CDR3 sequences, roughly 10% of which are singletons, and 9.5% to 11% rests with the top ten. These same records also appear under a second study, on T cells expressing NK-cell markers.

The source was PBMCs from blood, collected on the day of vaccination. The receptors were sampled from a man in his forties or fifties who received an inactivated influenza vaccine. Both conserved end residues are part of each CDR3. D genes are given only for firm matches. Clone size is not always given. Where it is, it says once, few, many or a class for expanded clones.

j_call: TRBJ2-1; cdr3_length: 18; d_call: TRBD2; clone_size: -; v_call: TRBV4-2; cdr3_nt: TGTGCCAGCAGCCAAGGCACAACTAGCGGGAGACTCTACAATGAGCAGTTCTTC; cdr3_aa: CASSQGTTSGRLYNEQFF
j_call: TRBJ2-7; cdr3_length: 14; d_call: TRBD1; clone_size: few; v_call: TRBV5-1; cdr3_nt: TGCGCCAGCACCAAGACAGGGGGACCCTACGAGCAGTACTTC; cdr3_aa: CASTKTGGPYEQYF
j_call: TRBJ2-5; cdr3_length: 15; d_call: TRBD1; clone_size: -; v_call: TRBV10-3; cdr3_nt: TGTGCCATCAGTGAGGGACAGGGGACCCAAGAGACCCAGTACTTC; cdr3_aa: CAISEGQGTQETQYF
j_call: TRBJ2-7; cdr3_length: 16; d_call: TRBD1; clone_size: -; v_call: TRBV4-2; cdr3_nt: TGTGCCAGCAGCCAAGGAAGGACAGGGAACCCCTACGAGCAGTACTTC; cdr3_aa: CASSQGRTGNPYEQYF
j_call: TRBJ2-6; cdr3_length: 16; d_call: -; clone_size: -; v_call: TRBV6-2/TRBV6-3; cdr3_nt: TGTGCCAGCAGTTACGGGACGATCTCTGGGGCCAACGTCCTGACTTTC; cdr3_aa: CASSYGTISGANVLTF
j_call: TRBJ2-5; cdr3_length: 16; d_call: -; clone_size: -; v_call: TRBV4-2; cdr3_nt: TGTGCCAGCAGCCAAGATCGGGTCGGGGGCCAAGAGACCCAGTACTTC; cdr3_aa: CASSQDRVGGQETQYF
j_call: TRBJ2-5; cdr3_length: 14; d_call: TRBD1; clone_size: -; v_call: TRBV20-1; cdr3_nt: TGCAGTGCCGACATGACAGGGGGCCAAGAGACCCAGTACTTC; cdr3_aa: CSADMTGGQETQYF
j_call: TRBJ2-7; cdr3_length: 15; d_call: -; clone_size: few; v_call: TRBV5-1; cdr3_nt: TGCGCCAGCAGCTTGGGCAGCCAGGGCAAATACGAGCAGTACTTC; cdr3_aa: CASSLGSQGKYEQYF
j_call: TRBJ2-7; cdr3_length: 14; d_call: TRBD1; clone_size: many; v_call: TRBV28; cdr3_nt: TGTGCCAGCAGTCTTCGACAGGGCCTGGCCGAGCAGTACTTC; cdr3_aa: CASSLRQGLAEQYF
j_call: TRBJ2-1; cdr3_length: 12; d_call: -; clone_size: -; v_call: TRBV11-2; cdr3_nt: TGTGCCAGCAGTACGAGTAGCAATGAGCAGTTCTTC; cdr3_aa: CASSTSSNEQFF
j_call: TRBJ2-2; cdr3_length: 14; d_call: -; clone_size: -; v_call: TRBV27; cdr3_nt: TGTGCCAGCAGTTTATTGTCGGGAGCCGGGGAGCTGTTTTTT; cdr3_aa: CASSLLSGAGELFF
j_call: TRBJ1-5; cdr3_length: 13; d_call: -; clone_size: few; v_call: TRBV12-3/TRBV12-4; cdr3_nt: TGTGCCAGCAGTTTGGCGGCTATCAAGCCCCAGCATTTT; cdr3_aa: CASSLAAIKPQHF
j_call: TRBJ1-1; cdr3_length: 14; d_call: -; clone_size: few; v_call: TRBV12-3/TRBV12-4; cdr3_nt: TGTGCCAGCAGTTTAGTCGGCGGAATTTCTGAAGCTTTCTTT; cdr3_aa: CASSLVGGISEAFF
j_call: TRBJ2-4; cdr3_length: 18; d_call: TRBD1; clone_size: few; v_call: TRBV18; cdr3_nt: TGTGCCAGCTCACCAAGGACAGGGGGTACGGGAGCCAAAAACATTCAGTACTTC; cdr3_aa: CASSPRTGGTGAKNIQYF
j_call: TRBJ2-7; cdr3_length: 17; d_call: -; clone_size: few; v_call: TRBV5-5; cdr3_nt: TGTGCCAGCAGCTCCTCCCTGGCAGGGGAGCCCACTTACGAGCAGTACTTC; cdr3_aa: CASSSSLAGEPTYEQYF
j_call: TRBJ2-2; cdr3_length: 19; d_call: TRBD2; clone_size: -; v_call: TRBV4-3; cdr3_nt: TGCGCCAGCAGCCAAGAGGGACTAGCGGGAGGAGGTCACACCGGGGAGCTGTTTTTT; cdr3_aa: CASSQEGLAGGGHTGELFF
j_call: TRBJ1-2; cdr3_length: 13; d_call: TRBD1; clone_size: -; v_call: TRBV20-1; cdr3_nt: TGCAGTGCTACACAGGGGGCGAAGAATGGCTACACCTTC; cdr3_aa: CSATQGAKNGYTF